Listed here are 2 T cell receptor beta chains from one sample, sequenced in a study of blood T cell repertoires in COVID-19. Method: immunoSEQ multiplex PCR; TCRdb's copy keeps in-frame clones and lacks some. The table has a few hundred thousand clones, around 87% seen once. The specimen sequenced was peripheral blood. The receptor source for this set is a man aged 55 to 70 who had recovered from COVID-19.

The chain combines TRBV4-2 with TRBJ2-7; D may be TRBD2 (5 bases). CDR3 length: 15 residues. Deletions cut 4 bases from V and 7 bases from J, with 20 bases between. Germline V CDR1 and CDR2: LGHNA, YNFKEQ. The CDR3, as DNA: TGTGCCAGCAGCCCACCGGTTACATCTTGGGAGGAGCAGTACTTC. This translates into CASSPPVTSWEEQYF.

The chain uses TRBV20-1 and TRBJ2-5; possible D gene TRBD2, 7 bases. CDR1 is DFQATT, CDR2 SNEGSKA, per germline (reference sequence). This CDR3 has 11 amino acids. The CDR3 nucleotides read TGCAGGGGGGGGCAGGGGGAGACCCAGTACTTC. Its protein is CRGGQGETQYF.